This T cell receptor beta chain was observed in a study of T cells in Graves' hyperthyroidism and ophthalmopathy. Of note for this clonotype: The antigen is unknown.

Ophthalmopathy patients showed a Clinical Activity Score of at least 3, NOSPECS grade of at least 4 and duration under 3 months. Study results and caveats: Ophthalmopathy was told apart from stable hyperthyroidism by a 13 V-J model. Blood also contained most expanded thyroid clonotypes above 0.001.

The CDR3 loop spans 15 amino acids. From germline, CDR1 is KGHDR and CDR2 SFDVKD. The V and J ends lost 4 bases and 2 bases, in that order; junction bases with no gene match: 6. Authors of the study amplified TCR beta CDR3 regions from RNA transcripts. A first-round RT-PCR of the TCR CDR3 used the HTBI primer set. TCRdb passed the multiplex PCR reads through MiXCR, listing each CDR3 protein once. The sample consists of about 400,000 distinct CDR3 sequences, around 15% of them appearing once. The sequence derives from a man over 45 with Graves' ophthalmopathy. Sample: blood. V gene TRBV24-1 combines with J gene TRBJ2-5, with 7 bases identical to TRBD2. In nucleotides, the CDR3 is TGTGCCACCAGTGAGCCTAGCGGCAATCAAGAGACCCAGTACTTC. Amino acid sequence: CATSEPSGNQETQYF.